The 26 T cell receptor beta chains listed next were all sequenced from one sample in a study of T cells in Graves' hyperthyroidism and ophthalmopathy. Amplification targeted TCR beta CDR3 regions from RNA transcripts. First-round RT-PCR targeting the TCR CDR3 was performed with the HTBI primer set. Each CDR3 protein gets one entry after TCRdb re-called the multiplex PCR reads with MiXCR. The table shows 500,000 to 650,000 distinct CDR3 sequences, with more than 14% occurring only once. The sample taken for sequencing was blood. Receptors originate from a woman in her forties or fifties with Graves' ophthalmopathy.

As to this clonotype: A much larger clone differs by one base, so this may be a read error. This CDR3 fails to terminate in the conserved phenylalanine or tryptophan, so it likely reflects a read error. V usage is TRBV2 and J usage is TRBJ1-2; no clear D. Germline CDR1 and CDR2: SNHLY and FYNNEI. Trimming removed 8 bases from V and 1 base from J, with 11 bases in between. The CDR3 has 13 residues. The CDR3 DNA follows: TGTGCCAGCGGGCAGCTCATTAACTATGGCTACACCCTC. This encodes CASGQLINYGYTL.

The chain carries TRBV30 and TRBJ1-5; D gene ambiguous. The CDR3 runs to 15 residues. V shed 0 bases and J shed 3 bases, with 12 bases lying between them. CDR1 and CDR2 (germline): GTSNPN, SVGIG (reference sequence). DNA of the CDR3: TGTGCCTGGAGTGTACGAGGGAGGGACAATCAGCCCCAGCATTTT. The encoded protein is CAWSVRGRDNQPQHF.

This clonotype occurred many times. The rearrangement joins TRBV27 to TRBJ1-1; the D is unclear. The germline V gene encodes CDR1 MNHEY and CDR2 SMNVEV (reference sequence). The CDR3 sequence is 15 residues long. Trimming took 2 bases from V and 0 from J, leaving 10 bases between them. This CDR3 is CASSLIGPMNTEAFF. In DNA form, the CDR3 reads TGTGCCAGCAGTTTAATAGGGCCCATGAACACTGAAGCTTTCTTT.

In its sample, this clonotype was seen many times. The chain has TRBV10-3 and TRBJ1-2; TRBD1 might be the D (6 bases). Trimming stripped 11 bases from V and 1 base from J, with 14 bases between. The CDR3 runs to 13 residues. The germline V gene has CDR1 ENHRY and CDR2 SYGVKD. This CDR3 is CAHGDIYNYGYTF. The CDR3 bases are TGTGCCCACGGGGACATATATAACTATGGCTACACCTTC.

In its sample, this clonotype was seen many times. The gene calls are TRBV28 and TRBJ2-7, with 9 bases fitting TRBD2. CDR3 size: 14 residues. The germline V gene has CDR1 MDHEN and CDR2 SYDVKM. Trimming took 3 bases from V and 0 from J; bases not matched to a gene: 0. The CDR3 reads CASSFSGGSYEQYF. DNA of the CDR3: TGTGCCAGCAGTTTTAGCGGGGGCTCCTACGAGCAGTACTTC.

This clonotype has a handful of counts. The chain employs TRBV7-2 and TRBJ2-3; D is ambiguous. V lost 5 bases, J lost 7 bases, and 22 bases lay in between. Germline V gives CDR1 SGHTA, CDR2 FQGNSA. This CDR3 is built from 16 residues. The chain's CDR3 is CASSPRPGPISHTQYF. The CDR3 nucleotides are TGTGCCAGCAGCCCCCGACCTGGTCCTATTTCCCATACGCAGTATTTT. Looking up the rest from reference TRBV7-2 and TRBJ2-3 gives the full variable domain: GAGVSQSPSNKVTEKGKDVELRCDPISGHTALYWYRQSLGQGLEFLIYFQGNSAPDKSGLPSDRFSAERTGGSVSTLTIQRTQQEDSAVYLCASSPRPGPISHTQYFGPGTRLTVL.

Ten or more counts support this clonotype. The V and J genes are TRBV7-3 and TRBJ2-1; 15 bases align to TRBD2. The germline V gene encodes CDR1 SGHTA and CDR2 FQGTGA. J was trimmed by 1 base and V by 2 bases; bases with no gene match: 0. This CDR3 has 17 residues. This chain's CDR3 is CASSLGLAGGSYNEQFF. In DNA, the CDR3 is TGTGCCAGCAGCTTAGGACTAGCGGGAGGGTCCTACAATGAGCAGTTCTTC. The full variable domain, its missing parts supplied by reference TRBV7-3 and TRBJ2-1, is GAGVSQTPSNKVTEKGKYVELRCDPISGHTALYWYRQSLGQGPEFLIYFQGTGAADDSGLPNDRFFAVRPEGSVSTLKIQRTERGDSAVYLCASSLGLAGGSYNEQFFGPGTRLTVL.

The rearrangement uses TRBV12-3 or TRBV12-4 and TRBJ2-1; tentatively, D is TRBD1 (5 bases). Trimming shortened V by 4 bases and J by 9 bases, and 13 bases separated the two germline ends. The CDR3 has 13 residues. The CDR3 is CASSSQVQSEQFF. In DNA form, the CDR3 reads TGTGCCAGCAGTTCACAGGTTCAGAGTGAGCAGTTCTTC.

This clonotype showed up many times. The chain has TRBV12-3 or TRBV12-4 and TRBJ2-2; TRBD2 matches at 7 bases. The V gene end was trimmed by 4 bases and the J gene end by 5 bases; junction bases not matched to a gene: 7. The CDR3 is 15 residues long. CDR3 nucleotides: TGTGCCAGCAGTTCATCTAGCGGCTTTACCGGGGAGCTGTTTTTT. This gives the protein CASSSSSGFTGELFF.

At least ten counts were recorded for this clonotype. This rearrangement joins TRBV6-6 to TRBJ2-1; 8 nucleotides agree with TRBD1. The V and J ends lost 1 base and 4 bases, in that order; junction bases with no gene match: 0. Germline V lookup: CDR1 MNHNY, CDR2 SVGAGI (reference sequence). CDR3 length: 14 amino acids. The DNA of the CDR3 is TGTGCCAGCAGTTACTGGACAGGGTACAATGAGCAGTTCTTC. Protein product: CASSYWTGYNEQFF.

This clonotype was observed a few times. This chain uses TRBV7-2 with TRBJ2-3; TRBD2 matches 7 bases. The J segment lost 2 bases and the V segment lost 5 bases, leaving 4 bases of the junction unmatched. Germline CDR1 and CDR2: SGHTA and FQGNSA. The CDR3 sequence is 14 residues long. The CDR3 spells CASSGSGNTDTQYF. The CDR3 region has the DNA TGTGCCAGCAGCGGCAGCGGGAACACAGATACGCAGTATTTT.

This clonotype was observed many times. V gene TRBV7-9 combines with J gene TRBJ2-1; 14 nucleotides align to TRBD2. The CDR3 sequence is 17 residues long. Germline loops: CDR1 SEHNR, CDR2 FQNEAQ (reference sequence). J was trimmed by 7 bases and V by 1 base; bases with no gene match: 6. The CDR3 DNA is TGTGCCAGCAGCTTAGGGGGACTAGCGGGAGTGGTAAATGAGCAGTTCTTC. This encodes CASSLGGLAGVVNEQFF.

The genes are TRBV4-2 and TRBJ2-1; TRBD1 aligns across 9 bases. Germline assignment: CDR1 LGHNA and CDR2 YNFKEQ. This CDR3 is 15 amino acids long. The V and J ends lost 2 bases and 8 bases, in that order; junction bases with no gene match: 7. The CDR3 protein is CASSQRTGVVDEQFF. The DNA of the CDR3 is TGTGCCAGCAGCCAACGGACAGGGGTTGTCGATGAGCAGTTCTTC.

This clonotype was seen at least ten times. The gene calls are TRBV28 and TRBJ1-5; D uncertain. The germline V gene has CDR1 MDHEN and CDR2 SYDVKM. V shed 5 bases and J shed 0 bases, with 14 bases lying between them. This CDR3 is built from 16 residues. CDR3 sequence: CASSLSHRSSNQPQHF. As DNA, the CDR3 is TGTGCCAGCAGTCTCTCACACCGGAGTAGCAATCAGCCCCAGCATTTT.

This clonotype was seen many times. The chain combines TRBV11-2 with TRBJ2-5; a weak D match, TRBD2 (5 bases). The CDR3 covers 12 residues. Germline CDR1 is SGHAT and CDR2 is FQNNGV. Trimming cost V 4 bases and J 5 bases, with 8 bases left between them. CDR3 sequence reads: CASSYSVETQYF. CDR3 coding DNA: TGTGCCAGCAGCTATAGCGTTGAGACCCAGTACTTC. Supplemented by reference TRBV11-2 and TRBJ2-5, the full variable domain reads EAGVAQSPRYKIIEKRQSVAFWCNPISGHATLYWYQQILGQGPKLLIQFQNNGVVDDSQLPKDRFSAERLKGVDSTLKIQPAKLEDSAVYLCASSYSVETQYFGPGTRLLVL.

This CDR3 reads CASRYSGGNSYNEQFF. DNA for the CDR3: TGTGCCAGCAGATATTCCGGCGGGAACTCCTACAATGAGCAGTTCTTC. The chain employs TRBV6-1 and TRBJ2-1; TRBD2 is a possible D gene (6 bases). Trimming pared 6 bases from V and 0 bases from J, leaving 15 bases between. CDR3 length equals 16 residues. Germline V lookup: CDR1 MNHNS, CDR2 SASEGT.

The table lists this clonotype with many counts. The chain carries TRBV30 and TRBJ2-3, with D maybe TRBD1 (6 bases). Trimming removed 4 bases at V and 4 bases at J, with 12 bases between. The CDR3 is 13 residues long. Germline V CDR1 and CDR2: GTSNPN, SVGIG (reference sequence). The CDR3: CAWNRVGADTQYF. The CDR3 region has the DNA TGTGCCTGGAACAGGGTCGGTGCAGATACGCAGTATTTT.

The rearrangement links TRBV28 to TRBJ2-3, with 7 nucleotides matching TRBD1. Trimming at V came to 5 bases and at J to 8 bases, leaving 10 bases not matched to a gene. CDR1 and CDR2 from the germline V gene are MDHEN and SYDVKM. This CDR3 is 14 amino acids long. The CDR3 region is CASSVGQLRGTQYF. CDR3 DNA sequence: TGTGCCAGCAGTGTGGGACAGCTCCGAGGTACGCAGTATTTT.

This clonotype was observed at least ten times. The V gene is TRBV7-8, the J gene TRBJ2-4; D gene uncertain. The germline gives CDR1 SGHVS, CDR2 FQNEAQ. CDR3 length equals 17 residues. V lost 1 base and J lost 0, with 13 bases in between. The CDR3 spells CASSLGRRLIAKNIQYF. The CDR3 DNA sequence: TGTGCCAGCAGCTTAGGGCGTCGGCTAATAGCCAAAAACATTCAGTACTTC.

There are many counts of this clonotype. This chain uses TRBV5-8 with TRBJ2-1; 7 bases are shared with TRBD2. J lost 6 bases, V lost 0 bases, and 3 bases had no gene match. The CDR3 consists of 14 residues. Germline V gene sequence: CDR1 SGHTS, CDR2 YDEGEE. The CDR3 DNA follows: TGTGCCAGCAGCTTGGGCGGGAGCACCAATGAGCAGTTCTTC. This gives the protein CASSLGGSTNEQFF.

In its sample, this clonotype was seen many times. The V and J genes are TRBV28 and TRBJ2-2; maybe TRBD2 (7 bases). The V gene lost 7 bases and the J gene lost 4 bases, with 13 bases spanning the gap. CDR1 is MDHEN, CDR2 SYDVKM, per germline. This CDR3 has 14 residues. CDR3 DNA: TGTGCCAGCACCCCGGGGGGCAGCACCGGGGAGCTGTTTTTT. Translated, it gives CASTPGGSTGELFF.

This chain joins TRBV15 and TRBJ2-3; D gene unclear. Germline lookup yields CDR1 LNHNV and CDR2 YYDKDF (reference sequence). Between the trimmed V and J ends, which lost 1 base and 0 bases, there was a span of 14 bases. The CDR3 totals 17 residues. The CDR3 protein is CATSRGFGQSSTDTQYF. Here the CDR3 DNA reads TGTGCCACCAGCAGAGGATTCGGGCAGAGTAGCACAGATACGCAGTATTTT.

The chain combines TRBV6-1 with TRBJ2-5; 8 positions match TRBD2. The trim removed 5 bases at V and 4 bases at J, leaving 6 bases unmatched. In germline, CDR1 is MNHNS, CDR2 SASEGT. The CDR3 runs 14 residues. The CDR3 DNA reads TGTGCCAGCAGTTTTAGGGCGGGAGGAGAGACCCAGTACTTC. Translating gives CASSFRAGGETQYF.

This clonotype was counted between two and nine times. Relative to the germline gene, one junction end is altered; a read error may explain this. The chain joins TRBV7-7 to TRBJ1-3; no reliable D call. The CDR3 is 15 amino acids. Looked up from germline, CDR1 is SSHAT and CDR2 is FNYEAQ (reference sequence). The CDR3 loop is CASSLVAGPGNTIYF. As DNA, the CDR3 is TGTGCTAGCAGCTTAGTTGCGGGTCCTGGAAACACCATATATTTT.

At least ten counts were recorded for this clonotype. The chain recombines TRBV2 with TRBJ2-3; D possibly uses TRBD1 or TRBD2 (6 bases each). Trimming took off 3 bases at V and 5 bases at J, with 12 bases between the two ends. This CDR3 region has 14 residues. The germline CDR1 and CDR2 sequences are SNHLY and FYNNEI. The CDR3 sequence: CASSDEGEVDTQYF. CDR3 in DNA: TGTGCCAGCAGTGATGAGGGGGAGGTAGATACGCAGTATTTT.

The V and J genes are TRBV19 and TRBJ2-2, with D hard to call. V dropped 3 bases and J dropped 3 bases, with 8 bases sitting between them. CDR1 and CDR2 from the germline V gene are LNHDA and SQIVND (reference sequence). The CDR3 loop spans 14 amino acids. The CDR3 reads CASSMWGDTGELFF. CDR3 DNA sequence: TGTGCCAGTAGTATGTGGGGTGACACCGGGGAGCTGTTTTTT. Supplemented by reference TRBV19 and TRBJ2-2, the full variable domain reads DGGITQSPKYLFRKEGQNVTLSCEQNLNHDAMYWYRQDPGQGLRLIYYSQIVNDFQKGDIAEGYSVSREKKESFPLTVTSAQKNPTAFYLCASSMWGDTGELFFGEGSRLTVL.